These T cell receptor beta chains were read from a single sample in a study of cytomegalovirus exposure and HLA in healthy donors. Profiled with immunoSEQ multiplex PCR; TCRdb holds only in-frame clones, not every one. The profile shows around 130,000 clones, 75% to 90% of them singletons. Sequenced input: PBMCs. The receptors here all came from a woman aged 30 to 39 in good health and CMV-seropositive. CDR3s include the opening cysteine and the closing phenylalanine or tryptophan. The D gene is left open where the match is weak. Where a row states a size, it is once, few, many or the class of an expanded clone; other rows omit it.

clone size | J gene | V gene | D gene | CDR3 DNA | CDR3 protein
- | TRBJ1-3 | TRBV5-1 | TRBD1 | TGCGCCAGCAGCAATACAGGGGCCGGAAACACCATATATTTT | CASSNTGAGNTIYF
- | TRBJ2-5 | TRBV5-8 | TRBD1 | TGTGCCAGCAGCCCGACAGGGTACGAGACCCAGTACTTC | CASSPTGYETQYF
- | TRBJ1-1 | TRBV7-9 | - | TGTTCCAGCAGCCCAGGGACTGAAGCTTTCTTT | CSSSPGTEAFF
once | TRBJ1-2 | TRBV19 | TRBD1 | TGTGCCAGTAGGGACAGGGTTAACTATGGCTACACCTTC | CASRDRVNYGYTF
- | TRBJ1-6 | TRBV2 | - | TGTGCCAGCAGTGAAGACAGTAGCTCCTATAATTCACCCCTCCACTTT | CASSEDSSSYNSPLHF
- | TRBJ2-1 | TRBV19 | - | TGTGCCAGTAGTCCTCCTGGGGCACAGGGTGGTGAGCAGTTCTTC | CASSPPGAQGGEQFF
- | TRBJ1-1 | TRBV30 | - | TGTGCCTGGAGTGTCCCTTACAGGAGTGAAGCTTTCTTT | CAWSVPYRSEAFF
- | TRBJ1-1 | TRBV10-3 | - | TGTGCCATCAGTGAGACCAGAACTGAAGCTTTCTTT | CAISETRTEAFF
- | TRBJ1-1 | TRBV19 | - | TGTGCCAGTAGTGGCCGACGGGGGATGAACACTGAAGCTTTCTTT | CASSGRRGMNTEAFF
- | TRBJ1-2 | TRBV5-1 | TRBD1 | TGCGCCAGCAGCCCCGGGACAGCGGGGGGAGGCTACACCTTC | CASSPGTAGGGYTF
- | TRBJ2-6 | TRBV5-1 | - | TGCGCCAGCAGCTTCCGGGGGATCAGCTCTGGGGCCAACGTCCTGACTTTC | CASSFRGISSGANVLTF
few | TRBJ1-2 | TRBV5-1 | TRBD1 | TGCGCCAGCAGCTCAGGGACAGGCAACTATGGCTACACCTTC | CASSSGTGNYGYTF
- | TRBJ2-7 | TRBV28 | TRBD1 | TGTGCCAGCAGTTCCCCCCACCAGGGGGCTAACAACGAGCAGTACTTC | CASSSPHQGANNEQYF
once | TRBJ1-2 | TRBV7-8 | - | TGTGCCAGCAGCCTCCTGGGAGGGGGTTATGGCTACACCTTC | CASSLLGGGYGYTF
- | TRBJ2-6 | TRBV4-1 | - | TGCGCCAGCAGCCCACTCGCTCGTGAGGCCAACGTCCTGACTTTC | CASSPLAREANVLTF
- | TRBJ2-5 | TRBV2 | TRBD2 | TGTGCCACTAAGACTAGCGGTTACCAAGAGACCCAGTACTTC | CATKTSGYQETQYF
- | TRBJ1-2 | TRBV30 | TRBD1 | TGTGCCTGGAGTGCCCTGACAGGGGGCAGCTATGGCTACACCTTC | CAWSALTGGSYGYTF
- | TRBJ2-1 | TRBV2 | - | TGTGCCAGCAGGCGGGACAGAAACAATGAGCAGTTCTTC | CASRRDRNNEQFF
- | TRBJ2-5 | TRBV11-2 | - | TGTGCCAGCAGCTTAGGGGGTCCAGGGGCTAAGACCCAGTACTTC | CASSLGGPGAKTQYF